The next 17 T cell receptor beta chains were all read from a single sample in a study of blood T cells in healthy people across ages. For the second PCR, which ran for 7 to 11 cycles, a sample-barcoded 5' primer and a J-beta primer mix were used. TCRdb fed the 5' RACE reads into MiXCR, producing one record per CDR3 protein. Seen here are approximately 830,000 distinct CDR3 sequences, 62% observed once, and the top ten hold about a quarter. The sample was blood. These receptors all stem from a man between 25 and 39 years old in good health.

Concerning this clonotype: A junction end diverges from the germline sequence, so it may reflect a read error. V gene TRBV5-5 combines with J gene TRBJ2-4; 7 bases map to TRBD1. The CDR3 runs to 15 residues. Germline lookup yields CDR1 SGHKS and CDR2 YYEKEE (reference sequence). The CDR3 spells CVSSSGQASKNIQYF. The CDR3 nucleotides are TGTGTCAGCAGCTCCGGACAGGCGTCAAAAAACATTCAGTACTTC.

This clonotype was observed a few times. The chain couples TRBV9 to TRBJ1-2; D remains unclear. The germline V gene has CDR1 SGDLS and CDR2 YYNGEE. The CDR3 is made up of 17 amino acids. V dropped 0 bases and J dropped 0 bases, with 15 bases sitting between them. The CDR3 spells CASSVGPQGSPNYGYTF. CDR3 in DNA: TGTGCCAGCAGCGTAGGGCCGCAAGGGTCTCCTAACTATGGCTACACCTTC.

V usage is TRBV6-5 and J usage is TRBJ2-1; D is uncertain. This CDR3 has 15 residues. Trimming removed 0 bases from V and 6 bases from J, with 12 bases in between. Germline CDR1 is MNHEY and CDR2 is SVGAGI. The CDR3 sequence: CASSYSILPLNEQFF. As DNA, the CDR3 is TGTGCCAGCAGTTACTCGATTCTACCCCTCAATGAGCAGTTCTTC.

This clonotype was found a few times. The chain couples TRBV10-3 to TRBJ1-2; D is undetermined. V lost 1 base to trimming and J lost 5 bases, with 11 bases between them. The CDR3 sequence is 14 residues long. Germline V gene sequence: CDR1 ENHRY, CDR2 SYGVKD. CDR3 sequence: CAISELAPGYGYTF. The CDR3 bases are TGTGCCATCAGTGAGTTGGCTCCGGGGTATGGCTACACCTTC.

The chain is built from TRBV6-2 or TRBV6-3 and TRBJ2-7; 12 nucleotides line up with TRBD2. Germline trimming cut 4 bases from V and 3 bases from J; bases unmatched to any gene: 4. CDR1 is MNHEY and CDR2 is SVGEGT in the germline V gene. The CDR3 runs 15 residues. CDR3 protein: CASSSRTSGVYEQYF. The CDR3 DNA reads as TGTGCCAGCAGTTCCCGGACTAGCGGGGTCTACGAGCAGTACTTC.

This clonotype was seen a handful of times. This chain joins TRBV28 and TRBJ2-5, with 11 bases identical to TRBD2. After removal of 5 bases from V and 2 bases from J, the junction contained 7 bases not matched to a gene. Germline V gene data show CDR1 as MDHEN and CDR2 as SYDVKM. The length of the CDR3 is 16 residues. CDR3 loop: CASSPQLAGAQETQYF. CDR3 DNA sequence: TGTGCCAGCAGTCCGCAACTAGCGGGGGCTCAAGAGACCCAGTACTTC.

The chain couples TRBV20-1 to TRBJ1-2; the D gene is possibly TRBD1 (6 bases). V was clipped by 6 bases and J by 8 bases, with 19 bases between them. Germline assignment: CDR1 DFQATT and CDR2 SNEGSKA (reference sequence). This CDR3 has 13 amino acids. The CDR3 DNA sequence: TGCAGTGCCCCGGACAGCTTGACTCGGGGCTACACCTTC. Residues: CSAPDSLTRGYTF.

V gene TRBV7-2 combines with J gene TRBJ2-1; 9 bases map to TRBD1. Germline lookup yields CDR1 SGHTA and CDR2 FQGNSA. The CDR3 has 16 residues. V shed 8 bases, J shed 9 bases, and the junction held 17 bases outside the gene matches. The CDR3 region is CASGVIRDRVSLEQFF. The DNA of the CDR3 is TGTGCCAGCGGCGTAATCCGGGACAGGGTCTCGCTTGAGCAGTTCTTC.

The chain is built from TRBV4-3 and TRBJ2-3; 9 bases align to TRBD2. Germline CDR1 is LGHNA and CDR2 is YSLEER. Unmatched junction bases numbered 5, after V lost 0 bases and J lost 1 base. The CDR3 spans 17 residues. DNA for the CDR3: TGCGCCAGCAGCCAAGAAGCCCTAGCGGGGCGCACAGATACGCAGTATTTT. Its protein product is CASSQEALAGRTDTQYF.

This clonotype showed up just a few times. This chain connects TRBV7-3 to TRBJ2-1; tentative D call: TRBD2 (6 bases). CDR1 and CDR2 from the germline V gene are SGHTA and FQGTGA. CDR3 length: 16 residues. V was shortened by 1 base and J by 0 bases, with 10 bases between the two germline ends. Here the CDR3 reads CASSLSGASSYNEQFF. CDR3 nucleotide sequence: TGTGCCAGCAGCTTAAGCGGGGCGAGCTCCTACAATGAGCAGTTCTTC.

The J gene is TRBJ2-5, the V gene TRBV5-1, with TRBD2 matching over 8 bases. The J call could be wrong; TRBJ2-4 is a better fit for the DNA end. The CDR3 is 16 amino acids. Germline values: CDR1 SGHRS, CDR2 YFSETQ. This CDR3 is CASSLNGGAVRNIQYF. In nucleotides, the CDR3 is TGCGCCAGCAGCTTGAACGGGGGGGCCGTTCGGAACATTCAGTACTTC.

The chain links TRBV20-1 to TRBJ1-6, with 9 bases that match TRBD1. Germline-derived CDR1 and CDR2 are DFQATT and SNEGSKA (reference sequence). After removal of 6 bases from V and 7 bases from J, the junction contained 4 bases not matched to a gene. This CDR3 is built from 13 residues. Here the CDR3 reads CSATGQGNSPLHF. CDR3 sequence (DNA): TGCAGTGCAACCGGACAGGGGAATTCACCCCTCCACTTT.

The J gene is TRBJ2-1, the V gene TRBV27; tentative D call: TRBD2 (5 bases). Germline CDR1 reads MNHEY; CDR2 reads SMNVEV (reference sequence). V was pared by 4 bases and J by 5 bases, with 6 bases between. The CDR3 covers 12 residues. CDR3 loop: CASSSGNNEQFF. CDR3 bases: TGTGCCAGCAGTTCGGGGAACAATGAGCAGTTCTTC.

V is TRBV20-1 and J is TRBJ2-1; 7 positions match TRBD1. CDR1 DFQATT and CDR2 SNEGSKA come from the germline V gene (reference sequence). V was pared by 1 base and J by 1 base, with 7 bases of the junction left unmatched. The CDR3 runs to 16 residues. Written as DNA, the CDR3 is TGCAGTGCTAGAGCGCAGGGGGTCCGTTCCTACAATGAGCAGTTCTTC. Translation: CSARAQGVRSYNEQFF.

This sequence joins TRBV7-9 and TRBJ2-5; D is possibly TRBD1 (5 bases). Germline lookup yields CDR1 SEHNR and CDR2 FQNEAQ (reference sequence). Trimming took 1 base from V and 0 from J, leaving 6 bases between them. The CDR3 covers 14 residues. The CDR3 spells CASSLGQHQETQYF. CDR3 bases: TGTGCCAGCAGCTTAGGACAGCACCAAGAGACCCAGTACTTC. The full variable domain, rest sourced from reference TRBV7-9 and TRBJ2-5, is DTGVSQNPRHKITKRGQNVTFRCDPISEHNRLYWYRQTLGQGPEFLTYFQNEAQLEKSRLLSDRFSAERPKGSFSTLEIQRTEQGDSAMYLCASSLGQHQETQYFGPGTRLLVL.

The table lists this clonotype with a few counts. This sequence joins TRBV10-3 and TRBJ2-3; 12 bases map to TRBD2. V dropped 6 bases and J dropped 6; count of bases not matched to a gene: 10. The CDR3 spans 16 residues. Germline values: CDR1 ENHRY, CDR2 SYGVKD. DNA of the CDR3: TGTGCCATCAGGACTTCTAGCGGGGGGGATACGGATACGCAGTATTTT. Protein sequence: CAIRTSSGGDTDTQYF.

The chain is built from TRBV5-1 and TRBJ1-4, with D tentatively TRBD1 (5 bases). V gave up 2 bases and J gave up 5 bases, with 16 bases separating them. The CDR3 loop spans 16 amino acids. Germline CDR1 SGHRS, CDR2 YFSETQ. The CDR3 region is CASSLTPGRKNEKLFF. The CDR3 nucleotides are TGCGCCAGCAGCTTAACCCCGGGACGGAAGAATGAAAAACTGTTTTTT.